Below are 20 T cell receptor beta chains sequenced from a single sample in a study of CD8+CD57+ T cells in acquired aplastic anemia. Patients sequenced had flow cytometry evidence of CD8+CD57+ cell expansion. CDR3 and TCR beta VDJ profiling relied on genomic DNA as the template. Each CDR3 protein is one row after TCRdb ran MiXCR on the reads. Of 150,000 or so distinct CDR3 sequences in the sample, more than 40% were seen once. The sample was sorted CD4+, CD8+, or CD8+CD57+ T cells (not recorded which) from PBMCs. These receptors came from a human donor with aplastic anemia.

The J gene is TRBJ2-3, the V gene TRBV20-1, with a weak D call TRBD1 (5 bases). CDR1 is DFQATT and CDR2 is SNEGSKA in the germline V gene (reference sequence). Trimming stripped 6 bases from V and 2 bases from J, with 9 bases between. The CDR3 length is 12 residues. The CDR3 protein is CSARQFTDTQYF. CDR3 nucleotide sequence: TGCAGTGCACGACAGTTCACAGATACGCAGTATTTT.

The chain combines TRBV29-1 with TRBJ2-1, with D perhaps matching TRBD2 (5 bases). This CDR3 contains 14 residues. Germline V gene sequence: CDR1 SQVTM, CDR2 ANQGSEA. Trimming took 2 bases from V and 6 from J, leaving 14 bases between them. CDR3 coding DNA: TGCAGCGTTGAACGGGGTAGGTTAGGCAATGAGCAGTTCTTC. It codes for CSVERGRLGNEQFF.

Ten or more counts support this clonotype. CDR3 nucleotide sequence: TGCAGCGTTGAAGAGGGACAGCGCCCCGGGAACACCTTC. Protein sequence: CSVEEGQRPGNTF. The V gene is TRBV29-1, the J gene TRBJ1-2; TRBD1 agrees at 7 bases. The V gene end was trimmed by 0 bases and the J gene end by 12 bases; junction bases not matched to a gene: 10. Germline V lookup: CDR1 SQVTM, CDR2 ANQGSEA. The length of the CDR3 is 13 residues.

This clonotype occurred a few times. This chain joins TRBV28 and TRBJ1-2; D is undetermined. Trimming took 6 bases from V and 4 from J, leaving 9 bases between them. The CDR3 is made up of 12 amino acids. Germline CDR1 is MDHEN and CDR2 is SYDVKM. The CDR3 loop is CASRKQLYGYTF. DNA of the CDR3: TGTGCCAGCAGGAAACAGCTCTATGGCTACACCTTC.

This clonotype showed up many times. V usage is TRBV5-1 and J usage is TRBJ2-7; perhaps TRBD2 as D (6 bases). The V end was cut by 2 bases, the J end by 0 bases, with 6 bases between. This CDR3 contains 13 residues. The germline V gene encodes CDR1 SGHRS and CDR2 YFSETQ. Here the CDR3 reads CASSFSGSYEQYF. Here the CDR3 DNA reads TGCGCCAGCAGCTTTAGCGGCTCCTACGAGCAGTACTTC.

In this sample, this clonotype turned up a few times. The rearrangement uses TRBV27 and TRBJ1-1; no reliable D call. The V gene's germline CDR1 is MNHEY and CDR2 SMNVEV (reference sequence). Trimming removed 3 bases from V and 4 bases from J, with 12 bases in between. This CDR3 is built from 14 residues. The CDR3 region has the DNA TGTGCCAGCAGTTTTGGTGGGATCGGCACTGAAGCTTTCTTT. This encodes CASSFGGIGTEAFF.

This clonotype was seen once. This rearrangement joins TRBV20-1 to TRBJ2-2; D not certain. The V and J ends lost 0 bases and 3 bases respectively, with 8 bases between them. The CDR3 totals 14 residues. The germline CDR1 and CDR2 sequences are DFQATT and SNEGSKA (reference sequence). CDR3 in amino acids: CSARDYRDTGELFF. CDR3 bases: TGCAGTGCTAGAGATTACCGAGACACCGGGGAGCTGTTTTTT.

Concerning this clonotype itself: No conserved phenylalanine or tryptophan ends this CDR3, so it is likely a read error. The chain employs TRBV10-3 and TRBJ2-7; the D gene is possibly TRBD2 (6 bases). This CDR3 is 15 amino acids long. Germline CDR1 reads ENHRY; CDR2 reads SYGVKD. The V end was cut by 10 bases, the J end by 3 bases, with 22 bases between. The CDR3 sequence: CASSIASRGIYEQYL. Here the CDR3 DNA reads TGTGCCAGTAGTATAGCTTCCCGGGGGATCTACGAGCAGTACCTC.

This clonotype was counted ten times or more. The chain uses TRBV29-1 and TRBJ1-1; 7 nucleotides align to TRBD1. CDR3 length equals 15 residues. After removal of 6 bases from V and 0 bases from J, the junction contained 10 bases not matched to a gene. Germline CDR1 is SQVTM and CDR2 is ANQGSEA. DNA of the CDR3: TGCAGCGTCCTCACTTGGACAGGACTGAACACTGAAGCTTTCTTT. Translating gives CSVLTWTGLNTEAFF. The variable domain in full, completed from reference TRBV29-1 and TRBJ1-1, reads SAVISQKPSRDICQRGTSLTIQCQVDSQVTMMFWYRQQPGQSLTLIATANQGSEATYESGFVIDKFPISRPNLTFSTLTVSNMSPEDSSIYLCSVLTWTGLNTEAFFGQGTRLTVV.

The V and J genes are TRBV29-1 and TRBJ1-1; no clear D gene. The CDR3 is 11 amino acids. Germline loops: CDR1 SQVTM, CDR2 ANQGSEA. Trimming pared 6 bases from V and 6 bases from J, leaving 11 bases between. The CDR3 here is CSVVPRSEAFF. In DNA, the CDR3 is TGCAGCGTAGTGCCTCGATCTGAAGCTTTCTTT.

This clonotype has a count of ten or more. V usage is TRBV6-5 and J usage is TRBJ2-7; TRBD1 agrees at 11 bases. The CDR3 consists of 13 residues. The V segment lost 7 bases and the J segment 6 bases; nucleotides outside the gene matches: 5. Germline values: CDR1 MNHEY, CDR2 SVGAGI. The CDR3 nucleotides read TGTGCCAGCACCGTGGGACAGGGGGGCGAGCAGTACTTC. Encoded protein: CASTVGQGGEQYF.

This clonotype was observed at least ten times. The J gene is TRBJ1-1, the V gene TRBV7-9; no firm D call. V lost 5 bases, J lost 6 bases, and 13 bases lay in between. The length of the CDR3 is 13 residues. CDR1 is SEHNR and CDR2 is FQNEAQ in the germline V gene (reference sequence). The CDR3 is CASSPSLTPEAFF. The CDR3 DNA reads TGTGCCAGCAGCCCGTCCCTTACTCCTGAAGCTTTCTTT.

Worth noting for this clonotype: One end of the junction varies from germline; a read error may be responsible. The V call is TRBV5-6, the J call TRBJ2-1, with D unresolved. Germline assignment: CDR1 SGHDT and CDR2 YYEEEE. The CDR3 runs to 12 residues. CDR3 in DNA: TGTGCCAGCAGCTTGGGCTACAATGGGCAGTTCTTC. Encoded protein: CASSLGYNGQFF. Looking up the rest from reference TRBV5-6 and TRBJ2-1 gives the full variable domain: DAGVTQSPTHLIKTRGQQVTLRCSPKSGHDTVSWYQQALGQGPQFIFQYYEEEERQRGNFPDRFSGHQFPNYSSELNVNALLLGDSALYLCASSLGYNGQFFGPGTRLTVL.

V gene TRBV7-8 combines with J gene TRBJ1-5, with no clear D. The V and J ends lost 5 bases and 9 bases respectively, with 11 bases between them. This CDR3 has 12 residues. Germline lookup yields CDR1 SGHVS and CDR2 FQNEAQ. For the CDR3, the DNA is TGTGCCAGCAGCGAAGTGTCAGGGCCCCAGCATTTT. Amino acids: CASSEVSGPQHF. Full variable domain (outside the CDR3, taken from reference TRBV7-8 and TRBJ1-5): GAGVSQSPRYKVAKRGQDVALRCDPISGHVSLFWYQQALGQGPEFLTYFQNEAQLDKSGLPSDRFFAERPEGSVSTLKIQRTQQEDSAVYLCASSEVSGPQHFGDGTRLSIL.

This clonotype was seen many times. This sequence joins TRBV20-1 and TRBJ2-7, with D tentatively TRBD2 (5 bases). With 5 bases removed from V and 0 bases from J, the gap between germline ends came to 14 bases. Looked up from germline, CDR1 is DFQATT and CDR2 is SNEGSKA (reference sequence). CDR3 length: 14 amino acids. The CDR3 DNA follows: TGCAGTGCTGGCGGGTGGGCCATCTCCTACGAGCAGTACTTC. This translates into CSAGGWAISYEQYF.

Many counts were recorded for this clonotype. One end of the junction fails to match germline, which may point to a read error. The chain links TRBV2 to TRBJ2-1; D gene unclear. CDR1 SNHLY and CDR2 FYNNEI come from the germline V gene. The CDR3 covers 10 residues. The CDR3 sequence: CASSEDSDVF. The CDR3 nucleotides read TGTGCCAGCAGTGAAGATTCGGATGTGTTC.

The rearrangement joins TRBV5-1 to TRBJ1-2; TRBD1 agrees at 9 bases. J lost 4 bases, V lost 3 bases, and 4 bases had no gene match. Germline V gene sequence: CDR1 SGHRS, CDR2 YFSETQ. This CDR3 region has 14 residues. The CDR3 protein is CASSWEQGAYGYTF. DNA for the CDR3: TGCGCCAGCAGCTGGGAACAGGGGGCCTATGGCTACACCTTC.

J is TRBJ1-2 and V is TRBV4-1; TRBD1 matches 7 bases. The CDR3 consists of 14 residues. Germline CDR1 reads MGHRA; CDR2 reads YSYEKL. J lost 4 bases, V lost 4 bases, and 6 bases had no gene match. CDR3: CASSPRQGPYGYTF. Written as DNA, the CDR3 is TGCGCCAGCAGCCCACGACAGGGACCCTATGGCTACACCTTC.

CDR3 nucleotides: TGCGCCAGCAGCTTGGCCTTATCAGGGATGGGGACCCAGTACTTC. Protein: CASSLALSGMGTQYF. The rearrangement links TRBV5-1 to TRBJ2-5; TRBD1 is a possible D gene (5 bases). Trimming cost V 0 bases and J 7 bases, with 16 bases left between them. This CDR3 is built from 15 residues. CDR1 and CDR2 (germline): SGHRS, YFSETQ.

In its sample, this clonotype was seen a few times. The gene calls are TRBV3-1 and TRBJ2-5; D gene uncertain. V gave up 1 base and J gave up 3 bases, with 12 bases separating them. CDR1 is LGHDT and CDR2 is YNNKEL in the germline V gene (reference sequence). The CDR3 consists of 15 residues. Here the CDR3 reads CASSQVFSQKETQYF. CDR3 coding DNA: TGTGCCAGCAGCCAAGTATTTTCCCAAAAAGAGACCCAGTACTTC.